This entry lists 10 T cell receptor beta chains sequenced from one sample in a study of blood T cell repertoires in COVID-19. Repertoires were generated with immunoSEQ multiplex PCR, while TCRdb's copy carries only in-frame clones and drops some. The sample records a few hundred thousand clones, 75% to 90% being singletons. The specimen sequenced was PBMCs or T cells enriched from blood (not recorded which). The receptors derive from a man aged 40-49 years who had recovered from COVID-19.

This clone was recorded a few times. The chain combines TRBV7-2 with TRBJ2-7; D call uncertain. Trimming took off 8 bases at V and 7 bases at J, with 15 bases between the two ends. CDR1 is SGHTA and CDR2 is FQGNSA in the germline V gene. The CDR3 sequence is 12 residues long. Here the CDR3 DNA reads TGTGCCAGCTCCCCCAACCTCGGGGAGCAGTACTTC. Amino acids: CASSPNLGEQYF.

This chain uses TRBV5-1 with TRBJ1-1; 11 bases map to TRBD1. The junction had 15 bases not matched to a gene; V was cut back by 4 bases and J by 4 bases. This CDR3 spans 18 amino acids. Germline V gene data show CDR1 as SGHRS and CDR2 as YFSETQ. CDR3 sequence: CASSAGQGARIVGTEAFF. In DNA form, the CDR3 reads TGCGCCAGCAGCGCAGGACAGGGGGCGCGGATAGTCGGCACTGAAGCTTTCTTT.

The V call is TRBV30, the J call TRBJ2-7, with D possibly matching TRBD1 (6 bases). The germline V and J ends were trimmed by 1 base and 2 bases, with 6 bases remaining between them. This CDR3 spans 12 amino acids. Germline lookup yields CDR1 GTSNPN and CDR2 SVGIG (reference sequence). The CDR3 here is CAWSGTAYEQYF. CDR3 sequence (DNA): TGTGCCTGGAGTGGGACAGCCTACGAGCAGTACTTC.

The chain recombines TRBV7-2 with TRBJ2-5; TRBD2 matches 10 bases. Germline CDR1 and CDR2: SGHTA and FQGNSA. J gave up 6 bases and V 5 bases, and 9 bases lay outside the gene matches. CDR3 length: 15 amino acids. This chain's CDR3 is CASSASSGSGQTQYF. In nucleotides, the CDR3 is TGTGCCAGCAGCGCCTCTAGCGGGAGTGGACAGACCCAGTACTTC.

This clone came up a few times. This rearrangement joins TRBV30 to TRBJ2-7; 8 nucleotides match TRBD1. This CDR3 comprises 17 residues. V gave up 4 bases and J gave up 6 bases; unmatched junction bases: 20. Germline CDR1 and CDR2: GTSNPN and SVGIG (reference sequence). The CDR3 loop is CAWTIPGVGQGFGEQYF. In DNA, the CDR3 is TGTGCCTGGACCATTCCAGGGGTTGGACAGGGTTTCGGCGAGCAGTACTTC.

The chain uses TRBV19 and TRBJ2-7, with 8 bases aligning to TRBD2. Germline loops: CDR1 LNHDA, CDR2 SQIVND (reference sequence). The J segment lost 6 bases and the V segment lost 2 bases, leaving 9 bases of the junction unmatched. The CDR3 totals 15 residues. CDR3 region: CASSISPAGAGEQYF. CDR3 DNA sequence: TGTGCCAGTAGTATAAGTCCAGCGGGAGCTGGCGAGCAGTACTTC.

V and J are TRBV19 and TRBJ1-2; 10 bases map to TRBD1. Germline-derived CDR1 and CDR2 are LNHDA and SQIVND (reference sequence). V was clipped by 7 bases and J by 6 bases; unmatched bases: 8. CDR3 length: 14 amino acids. CDR3 sequence reads: CASMRDRGQHGYTF. CDR3 DNA sequence: TGTGCCAGTATGAGGGACAGGGGACAGCATGGCTACACCTTC. The full variable domain, completed using reference TRBV19 and TRBJ1-2, is DGGITQSPKYLFRKEGQNVTLSCEQNLNHDAMYWYRQDPGQGLRLIYYSQIVNDFQKGDIAEGYSVSREKKESFPLTVTSAQKNPTAFYLCASMRDRGQHGYTFGSGTRLTVV.

In its sample, this clone was seen a few times. The chain carries TRBV4-3 and TRBJ2-7; TRBD2 aligns across 8 bases. J gave up 1 base and V 0 bases, and 5 bases lay outside the gene matches. The CDR3 is 16 residues long. CDR1 LGHNA and CDR2 YSLEER come from the germline V gene. In nucleotides, the CDR3 is TGCGCCAGCAGCCAAGAGGCTAGCGGGCTTTCCTACGAGCAGTACTTC. Its protein is CASSQEASGLSYEQYF.

This chain uses TRBV11-2 with TRBJ2-3; the match to TRBD1 covers 9 bases. Germline V gene lookup returns CDR1 SGHAT and CDR2 FQNNGV. V was pared by 3 bases and J by 5 bases, with 6 bases of the junction left unmatched. The length of the CDR3 is 15 residues. This chain's CDR3 is CASSFRDRDIDTQYF. The CDR3 region has the DNA TGTGCCAGCAGCTTCCGGGACAGGGATATAGATACGCAGTATTTT.

The V call is TRBV3-1 (or the pseudogene TRBV3-2), the J call TRBJ1-2; no definite D call. The germline V gene has CDR1 LGHDT and CDR2 YNNKEL (reference sequence). Trimming shortened V by 2 bases and J by 3 bases, and 10 bases separated the two germline ends. This CDR3 spans 14 amino acids. DNA of the CDR3: TGTGCCAGCAGCCAAAGAATGGCAGACTATGGCTACACCTTC. Translated: CASSQRMADYGYTF.